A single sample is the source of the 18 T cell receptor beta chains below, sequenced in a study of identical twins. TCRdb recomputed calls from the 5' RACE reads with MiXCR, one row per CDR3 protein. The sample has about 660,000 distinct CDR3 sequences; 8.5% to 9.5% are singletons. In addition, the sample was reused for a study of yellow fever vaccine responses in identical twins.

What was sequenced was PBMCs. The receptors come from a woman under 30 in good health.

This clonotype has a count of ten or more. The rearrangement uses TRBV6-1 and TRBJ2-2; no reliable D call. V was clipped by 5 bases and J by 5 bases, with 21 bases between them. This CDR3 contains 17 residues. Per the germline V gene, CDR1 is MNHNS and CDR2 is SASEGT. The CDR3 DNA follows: TGTGCCAGCAGTACAAACCCCGTTGCCCCGAGGACCGGGGAGCTGTTTTTT. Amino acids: CASSTNPVAPRTGELFF.

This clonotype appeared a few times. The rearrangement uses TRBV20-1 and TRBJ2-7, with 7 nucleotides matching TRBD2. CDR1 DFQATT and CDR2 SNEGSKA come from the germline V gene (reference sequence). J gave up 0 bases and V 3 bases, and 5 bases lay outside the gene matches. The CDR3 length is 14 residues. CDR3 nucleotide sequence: TGCAGTGCTAGTAGCCTAGCGGTCTCCTACGAGCAGTACTTC. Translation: CSASSLAVSYEQYF.

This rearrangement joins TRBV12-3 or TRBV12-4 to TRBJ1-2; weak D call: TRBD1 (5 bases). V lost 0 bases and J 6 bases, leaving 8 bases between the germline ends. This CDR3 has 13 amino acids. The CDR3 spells CASSLAGENGYTF. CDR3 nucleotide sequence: TGTGCCAGCAGTTTAGCAGGGGAGAATGGCTACACCTTC.

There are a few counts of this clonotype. CDR3 DNA: TGCAGTGCTAGAGATTCGGACAGGGCCTACGAGCAGTACTTC. Its protein is CSARDSDRAYEQYF. The rearrangement uses TRBV20-1 and TRBJ2-7; TRBD1 matches 8 bases. The CDR3 totals 14 residues. The J segment lost 2 bases and the V segment lost 0 bases, leaving 3 bases of the junction unmatched. The germline V gene has CDR1 DFQATT and CDR2 SNEGSKA (reference sequence).

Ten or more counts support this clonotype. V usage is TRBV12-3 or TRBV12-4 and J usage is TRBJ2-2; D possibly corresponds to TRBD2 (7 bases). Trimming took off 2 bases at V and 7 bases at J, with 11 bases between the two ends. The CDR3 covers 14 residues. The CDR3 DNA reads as TGTGCCAGCAGTTTAAAGGGGGGGATCGGGGAGCTGTTTTTT. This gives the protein CASSLKGGIGELFF.

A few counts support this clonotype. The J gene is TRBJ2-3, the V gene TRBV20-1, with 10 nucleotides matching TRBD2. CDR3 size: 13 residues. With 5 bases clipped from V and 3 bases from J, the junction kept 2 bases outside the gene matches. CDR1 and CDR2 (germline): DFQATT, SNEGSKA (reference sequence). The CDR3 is CSASSGRTDTQYF. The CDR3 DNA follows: TGCAGTGCTTCTAGCGGGAGAACAGATACGCAGTATTTT.

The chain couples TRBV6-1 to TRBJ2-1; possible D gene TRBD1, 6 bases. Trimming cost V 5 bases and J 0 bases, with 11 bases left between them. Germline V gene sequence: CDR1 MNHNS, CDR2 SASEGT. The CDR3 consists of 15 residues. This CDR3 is CASSPRDISYNEQFF. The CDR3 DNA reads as TGTGCCAGCAGTCCCCGGGACATCTCCTACAATGAGCAGTTCTTC.

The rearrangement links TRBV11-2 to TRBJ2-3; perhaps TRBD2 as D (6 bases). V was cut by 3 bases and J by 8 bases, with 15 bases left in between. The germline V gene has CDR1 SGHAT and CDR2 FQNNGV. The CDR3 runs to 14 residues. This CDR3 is CASSLILASLTQYF. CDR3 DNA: TGTGCCAGCAGCTTGATCCTAGCGAGCCTTACGCAGTATTTT.

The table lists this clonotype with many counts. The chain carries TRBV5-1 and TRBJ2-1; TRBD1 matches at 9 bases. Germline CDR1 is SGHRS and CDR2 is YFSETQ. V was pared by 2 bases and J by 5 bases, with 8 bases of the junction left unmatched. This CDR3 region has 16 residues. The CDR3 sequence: CASSFYRGRNDNEQFF. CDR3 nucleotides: TGCGCCAGCAGCTTCTACAGGGGGCGCAATGACAATGAGCAGTTCTTC.

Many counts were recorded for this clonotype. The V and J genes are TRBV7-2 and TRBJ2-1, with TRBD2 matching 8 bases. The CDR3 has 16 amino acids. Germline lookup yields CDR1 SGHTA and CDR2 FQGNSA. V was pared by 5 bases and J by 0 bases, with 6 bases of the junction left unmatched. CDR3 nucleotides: TGTGCCAGCAGCCTTCCGGGAGGGCCCTCCTACAATGAGCAGTTCTTC. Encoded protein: CASSLPGGPSYNEQFF.

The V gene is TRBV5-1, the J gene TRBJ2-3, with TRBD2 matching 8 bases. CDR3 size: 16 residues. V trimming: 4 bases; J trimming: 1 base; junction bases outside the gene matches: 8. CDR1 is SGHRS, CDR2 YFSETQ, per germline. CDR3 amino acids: CASSQGSGGRTDTQYF. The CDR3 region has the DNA TGCGCCAGCAGCCAAGGAAGCGGGGGACGCACAGATACGCAGTATTTT.

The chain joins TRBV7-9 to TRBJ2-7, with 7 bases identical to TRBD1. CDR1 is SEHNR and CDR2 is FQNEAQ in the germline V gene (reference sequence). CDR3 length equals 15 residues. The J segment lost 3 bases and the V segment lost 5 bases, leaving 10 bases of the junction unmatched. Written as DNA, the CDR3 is TGTGCCAGCAGCCTCACCGGGACAGATTTCTACGAGCAGTACTTC. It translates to CASSLTGTDFYEQYF.

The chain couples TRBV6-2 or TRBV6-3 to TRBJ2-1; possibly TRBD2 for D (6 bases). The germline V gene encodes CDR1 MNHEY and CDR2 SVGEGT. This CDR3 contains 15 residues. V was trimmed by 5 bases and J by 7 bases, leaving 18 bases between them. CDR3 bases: TGTGCCAGCAGTGGGGTGGAGGGGCCTCCGAATGAGCAGTTCTTC. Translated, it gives CASSGVEGPPNEQFF.

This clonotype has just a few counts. The CDR3 sequence: CASSTPRGAFF. CDR3 DNA sequence: TGTGCCAGCAGTACCCCGAGAGGTGCTTTCTTT. V usage is TRBV27 and J usage is TRBJ1-1, with no clear D. The germline V gene encodes CDR1 MNHEY and CDR2 SMNVEV (reference sequence). This CDR3 spans 11 amino acids. V was clipped by 5 bases and J by 11 bases, with 12 bases between them.

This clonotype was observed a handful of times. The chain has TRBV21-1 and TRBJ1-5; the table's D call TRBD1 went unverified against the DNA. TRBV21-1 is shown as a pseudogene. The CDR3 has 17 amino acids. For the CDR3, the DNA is TGTGCCAGCAGCAAAGGTGGGGCCAGGCACAGTAATCAGCCCCAGCATTTT. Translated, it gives CASSKGGARHSNQPQHF.

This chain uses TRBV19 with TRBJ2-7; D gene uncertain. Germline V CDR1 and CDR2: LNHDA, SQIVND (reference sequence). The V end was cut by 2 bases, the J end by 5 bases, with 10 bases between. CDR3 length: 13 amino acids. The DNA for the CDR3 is TGTGCCAGTAGTATACGGTCTGGGGACGAGCAGTACTTC. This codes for CASSIRSGDEQYF.

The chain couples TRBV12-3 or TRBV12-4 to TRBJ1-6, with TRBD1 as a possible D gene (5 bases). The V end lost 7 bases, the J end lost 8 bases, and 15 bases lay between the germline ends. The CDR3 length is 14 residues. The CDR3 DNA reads TGTGCCAGCATGCTCCGGCAGGGAGATTCACCCCTCCACTTT. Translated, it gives CASMLRQGDSPLHF.

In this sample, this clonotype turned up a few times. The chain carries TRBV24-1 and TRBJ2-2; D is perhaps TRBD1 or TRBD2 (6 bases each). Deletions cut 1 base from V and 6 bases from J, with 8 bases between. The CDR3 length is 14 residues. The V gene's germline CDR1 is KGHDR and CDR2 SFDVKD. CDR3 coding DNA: TGTGCCACCAGTGATTTTGGGGGGCCCGGGGAGCTGTTTTTT. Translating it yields CATSDFGGPGELFF.